This T cell receptor (beta chain) was captured in a study of CD8 T cells in Susac syndrome. CDR3 length: 15 residues. Deletions cut 0 bases from V and 4 bases from J, with 12 bases between. The germline V gene encodes CDR1 LGHDT and CDR2 YNNKEL (reference sequence). With random hexamers, reverse transcription was performed on 0.5 to 1 ug of RNA. TCRdb re-called the immunoSEQ multiplex PCR reads through MiXCR, storing one row per CDR3 protein. Of about 200,000 distinct CDR3 sequences in the sample, roughly 96% are singletons; the top ten hold approximately 0.1%. This sequence was found in a human donor in good health. The source material was CD4+ T cells from PBMCs. This chain uses TRBV3-1 with TRBJ1-2; D is uncertain. CDR3 region: CASSQDMASLYGYTF. CDR3 bases: TGTGCCAGCAGCCAAGATATGGCGAGCCTCTATGGCTACACCTTC.